This TCR beta chain is from a study of T cell repertoires and HLA-DP antigens. For the study at large: Transduced HeLa cells presented HLA-DP to CD4+ T cells.

Germline values: CDR1 SGHRS, CDR2 YFSETQ. V trimming: 4 bases; J trimming: 2 bases; junction bases outside the gene matches: 4. This CDR3 has 14 amino acids. This clone occurred a few times. Antigen unknown. The same CDR3 is also encoded by other DNA sequences in this sample. Amplification used primers for 54 TRBV and 13 TRBJ segments. Some clones are missing from TCRdb's copy, which holds only in-frame ones; the method was immunoSEQ multiplex PCR. The sample has roughly 70,000 clones, just under 80% seen once; the top ten hold roughly 1.4%. The chain couples TRBV5-1 to TRBJ1-1, with 8 nucleotides matching TRBD1. This sequence originates from a man aged 55 to 69 in good health and CMV-seronegative. Sequencing was carried out using CD4+ T cells from PBMCs. The CDR3, as DNA: TGCGCCAGCAGCCCCGGGACAGGCAACACTGAAGCTTTCTTT. Its protein product is CASSPGTGNTEAFF. The full variable domain, in which reference TRBV5-1 and TRBJ1-1 provide the parts outside the CDR3, is KAGVTQTPRYLIKTRGQQVTLSCSPISGHRSVSWYQQTPGQGLQFLFEYFSETQRNKGNFPGRFSGRQFSNSRSEMNVSTLELGDSALYLCASSPGTGNTEAFFGQGTRLTVV.